Listed below are T cell receptor beta chains from one sample, sequenced in a study of control samples from healthy donors and cancer patients. Method: immunoSEQ multiplex PCR; TCRdb's copy keeps in-frame clones and lacks some. The top ten clones hold around 8.9% of a sample with some 120,000 clones, about 91% of them seen once. Sequenced sample: blood. Receptor source: a young man in good health. CDR3s include the opening cysteine and the closing phenylalanine or tryptophan. A D gene is named only where the DNA matches it firmly. Rows give clone size only sometimes, using once, few, many, or a class for an expanded clone.

D | J | V | size | CDR3 | DNA
NA | TRBJ2-1 | TRBV28 | NA | CASSSWDGDNEQFF | TGTGCCAGCAGTTCCTGGGACGGGGACAATGAGCAGTTCTTC
TRBD1 | TRBJ2-5 | TRBV7-7 | NA | CASSLELTAGGYETQYF | TGTGCCAGCAGCTTAGAGCTAACTGCAGGGGGCTACGAGACCCAGTACTTC
TRBD1 | TRBJ1-6 | TRBV5-1 | NA | CASSLYSDRVNSPLHF | TGCGCCAGCAGCTTGTATTCCGACAGGGTAAATTCACCCCTCCACTTT
TRBD2 | TRBJ2-3 | TRBV5-1 | once | CASSLADGIGGATDTQYF | TGCGCCAGCAGCTTGGCCGATGGTATCGGGGGGGCAACAGATACGCAGTATTTT
TRBD1 | TRBJ2-5 | TRBV6-6 | NA | CASADRGPGETQYF | TGTGCCAGCGCGGACAGGGGGCCAGGGGAGACCCAGTACTTC
NA | TRBJ2-5 | TRBV5-1 | NA | CANGSTRETQYF | TGCGCCAATGGGTCTACGCGGGAGACCCAGTACTTC
NA | TRBJ2-3 | TRBV19 | NA | CASRTLRAGGTDTQYF | TGTGCCAGTAGAACACTTCGGGCAGGGGGCACAGATACGCAGTATTTT
NA | TRBJ2-1 | TRBV6-6 | NA | CASSYQQGGYNEQFF | TGTGCCAGCAGTTACCAACAGGGCGGCTACAATGAGCAGTTCTTC
TRBD1 | TRBJ1-5 | TRBV12-5 | NA | CASGLGLDRGRNSAQPQHF | TGTGCTAGTGGTTTGGGCCTGGACAGGGGGCGAAATTCGGCTCAGCCCCAGCATTTT
NA | TRBJ2-7 | TRBV5-1 | NA | CASSQDTLEQYF | TGCGCCAGCAGCCAAGACACCCTGGAGCAGTACTTC
TRBD1 | TRBJ1-2 | TRBV6-6 | NA | CASSDRGNYGYTF | TGTGCCAGCAGTGACAGGGGCAACTATGGCTACACCTTC
NA | TRBJ1-3 | TRBV5-6 | NA | CASSLGRVSLAGNTIYF | TGTGCCAGCAGCTTGGGGCGGGTATCCTTAGCTGGAAACACCATATATTTT
NA | TRBJ2-1 | TRBV9 | NA | CASSVEGYNEQFF | TGTGCCAGCAGCGTAGAGGGGTACAATGAGCAGTTCTTC
NA | TRBJ1-4 | TRBV4-2 | NA | CASSQDGMRGVKLFF | TGTGCCAGCAGCCAAGATGGTATGAGGGGCGTAAAACTGTTTTTT
NA | TRBJ2-7 | TRBV3-1/TRBV3-2 | NA | CASSQWDTYSYEQYF | TGTGCCAGCAGCCAATGGGACACCTACTCCTACGAGCAGTACTTC
TRBD1 | TRBJ2-2 | TRBV7-8 | NA | CASSLDRDSYTGELFF | TGTGCCAGCAGCTTAGACCGGGACAGCTACACCGGGGAGCTGTTTTTT
NA | TRBJ1-1 | TRBV10-3 | NA | CATGVSTEAFF | TGTGCCACCGGGGTGAGCACTGAAGCTTTCTTT
TRBD1 | TRBJ1-4 | TRBV30 | NA | CASPGQGNEKLFF | TGTGCCTCACCGGGACAGGGGAACGAAAAACTGTTTTTT
NA | TRBJ2-5 | TRBV3-1/TRBV3-2 | NA | CASSQEARIKLSETQYF | TGTGCCAGCAGCCAAGAGGCCAGAATTAAGCTGTCAGAGACCCAGTACTTC
NA | TRBJ1-3 | TRBV5-6 | once | CASSLDYSGNTIYF | TGTGCCAGCAGCTTAGATTACTCTGGAAACACCATATATTTT
NA | TRBJ1-1 | TRBV18 | NA | CASSPPFSGGTEAFF | TGTGCCAGCTCACCACCTTTTTCGGGGGGTACTGAAGCTTTCTTT
NA | TRBJ1-1 | TRBV30 | NA | CAWTEAGGTEAFF | TGTGCCTGGACCGAAGCGGGGGGCACTGAAGCTTTCTTT
NA | TRBJ1-6 | TRBV5-4 | NA | CASSLVPIRGSSYNSPLHF | TGTGCCAGCAGCTTGGTCCCCATTAGGGGGAGCTCCTATAATTCACCCCTCCACTTT
TRBD1 | TRBJ1-4 | TRBV5-1 | NA | CASRWTGPNEKLFF | TGCGCCAGCAGATGGACAGGGCCTAATGAAAAACTGTTTTTT
NA | TRBJ1-5 | TRBV7-2 | NA | CASSLDRDQPQHF | TGTGCCAGCAGCTTAGATAGAGATCAGCCCCAGCATTTT
NA | TRBJ1-1 | TRBV5-1 | few | CASSLVQGNTEAFF | TGCGCCAGCAGCTTGGTCCAGGGAAATACTGAAGCTTTCTTT
TRBD1 | TRBJ1-1 | TRBV4-1 | NA | CASSPRQGTEAFF | TGCGCCAGCAGCCCAAGACAGGGCACTGAAGCTTTCTTT
NA | TRBJ2-5 | TRBV5-1 | NA | CASSLSDRQETQYF | TGCGCCAGCAGCTTGAGTGACAGACAAGAGACCCAGTACTTC
TRBD1 | TRBJ2-7 | TRBV2 | NA | CAGRDSLEQYF | TGTGCCGGCAGGGACAGCCTGGAGCAGTACTTC
NA | TRBJ2-1 | TRBV14 | NA | CASSQDNRGLRNEQFF | TGTGCCAGCAGCCAAGATAATCGGGGGCTAAGGAATGAGCAGTTCTTC